This TCR beta chain was recovered during a study of T cell repertoires in cytomegalovirus infection. Study-wide background: Matching HLA type, along with CMV infection, was indicated by public TCR beta signatures.

TCRdb fed the reads into MiXCR, producing one record per CDR3 protein. Of roughly 280,000 distinct CDR3 sequences listed, approximately 15% are singletons. Germline V lookup: CDR1 MDHEN, CDR2 SYDVKM. Trimming took 5 bases from V and 0 from J, leaving 13 bases between them. The CDR3 spans 15 residues. This clonotype has a count of ten or more. The chain employs TRBV28 and TRBJ1-2; D call uncertain. The TCR comes from a human donor in good health (CMV status not recorded). Some clones in this sample may be carry-over from other donors' samples. Sequenced input: PBMCs. CDR3 residues: CASSPPGKANYGYTF. In DNA form, the CDR3 reads TGTGCCAGCAGTCCTCCCGGGAAAGCTAACTATGGCTACACCTTC.